Shown below are 20 T cell receptor beta chains from a single sample sequenced in a study of Ad26.COV2.S vaccination and SARS-CoV-2 variants (dated by TCRdb to about 2021). Library preparation employed the immunoSEQ multiplex PCR assay. Here the immuneACCESS table is served through TCRdb, limited to in-frame sequences with V and J called. Missing clones are a known gap in these copies; in checked studies unresolved V genes cover under half, and the rest lacks a known reason. This sample gives hundreds of thousands of clones in total; around 89% of them show up just once. The ten largest clones add up to approximately 1.5% of the sample. What this sample's treatment or condition label stands for: 19 received Ad26.COV2.S at low or high dose, single or two shots; five or six received placebo; per-sample allocation not given. Repertoires of vaccine and placebo recipients were sequenced from samples taken on day 63 after the first injection.

This specimen consisted of peripheral blood, obtained in a trial of Ad26.COV2.S vaccine versus placebo. These receptors all stem from a person aged 18-65 years who received the Ad26.COV2.S COVID-19 vaccine or a placebo.

The V gene is TRBV4-1, the J gene TRBJ1-1, with 7 bases lining up with TRBD1. The CDR3 covers 16 residues. The V and J ends lost 2 bases and 8 bases, in that order; junction bases with no gene match: 14. Germline CDR1 reads MGHRA; CDR2 reads YSYEKL. The CDR3 loop is CASSQTYLDREGEAFF. Written as DNA, the CDR3 is TGCGCCAGCAGCCAAACCTACCTCGACAGGGAGGGAGAAGCTTTCTTT.

This chain connects TRBV5-1 to TRBJ2-1; TRBD1 might be the D (6 bases). This CDR3 has 16 residues. Germline V gives CDR1 SGHRS, CDR2 YFSETQ. Trimming left V 9 bases short and J 4 bases short, with 23 bases between. The CDR3 is CANQEGTPKGYNEQFF. The CDR3 nucleotides are TGCGCCAACCAAGAGGGGACACCCAAGGGTTACAATGAGCAGTTCTTC.

The genes are TRBV19 and TRBJ2-1; maybe TRBD2 (6 bases). This CDR3 is built from 16 residues. V was pared by 1 base and J by 2 bases, with 12 bases between. In germline, CDR1 is LNHDA, CDR2 SQIVND (reference sequence). The DNA for the CDR3 is TGTGCCAGTAGTATAGTTGCGGGGTTGACCTACAATGAGCAGTTCTTC. It translates to CASSIVAGLTYNEQFF.

The chain combines TRBV30 with TRBJ2-5; tentatively, D is TRBD1 (5 bases). CDR3 length equals 13 residues. Germline V lookup: CDR1 GTSNPN, CDR2 SVGIG (reference sequence). Trimming cost V 1 base and J 2 bases, with 8 bases left between them. CDR3 sequence: CAWSGGHQETQYF. The CDR3 nucleotides are TGTGCCTGGAGTGGGGGCCATCAAGAGACCCAGTACTTC.

The gene calls are TRBV27 and TRBJ2-1; the match to TRBD1 covers 8 bases. V trimming: 2 bases; J trimming: 2 bases; junction bases outside the gene matches: 2. CDR1 MNHEY and CDR2 SMNVEV come from the germline V gene (reference sequence). This CDR3 is built from 15 residues. The CDR3 protein is CASSLARGPYNEQFF. In DNA, the CDR3 is TGTGCCAGCAGTTTAGCCAGGGGGCCCTACAATGAGCAGTTCTTC.

The rearrangement links TRBV2 to TRBJ2-3; D is undetermined. CDR3 size: 13 residues. Germline values: CDR1 SNHLY, CDR2 FYNNEI. Trimming took off 4 bases at V and 5 bases at J, with 10 bases between the two ends. The CDR3 here is CASSASGRDTQYF. The CDR3 DNA reads as TGTGCCAGCAGTGCGTCAGGAAGAGATACGCAGTATTTT. Combining the CDR3 with reference TRBV2 and TRBJ2-3 gives the whole variable domain EPEVTQTPSHQVTQMGQEVILRCVPISNHLYFYWYRQILGQKVEFLVSFYNNEISEKSEIFDDQFSVERPDGSNFTLKIRSTKLEDSAMYFCASSASGRDTQYFGPGTRLTVL.

The V and J genes are TRBV14 and TRBJ1-2; D not resolved. The CDR3 runs 14 residues. Per the germline V gene, CDR1 is SGHDN and CDR2 is FVKESK. Trimming removed 0 bases from V and 3 bases from J, with 8 bases in between. The CDR3 sequence is CASSQDNRYYGYTF. The CDR3 DNA reads as TGTGCCAGCAGCCAAGACAACAGATACTATGGCTACACCTTC.

J is TRBJ1-1 and V is TRBV23-1; tentatively, D is TRBD1 (6 bases). TRBV23-1 counts as an open reading frame of uncertain function. V was trimmed by 2 bases and J by 7 bases, leaving 17 bases between them. CDR3 length equals 15 residues. The CDR3: CASSQQGLKLLEAFF. The CDR3 DNA sequence: TGCGCCAGCAGTCAACAGGGGTTAAAATTGCTTGAAGCTTTCTTT.

V is TRBV10-2 and J is TRBJ2-7; D unresolved. Trimming removed 3 bases from V and 5 bases from J, with 8 bases in between. Per the germline V gene, CDR1 is WSHSY and CDR2 is SAAADI. The CDR3 consists of 12 residues. The CDR3, as DNA: TGCGCCAGCAGTGAAGGCTGGAACGAGCAGTACTTC. This encodes CASSEGWNEQYF.

V usage is TRBV5-6 and J usage is TRBJ1-6, with 10 bases that match TRBD1. The ends lost 4 bases at V and 10 bases at J; junction bases unmatched: 2. This CDR3 has 13 amino acids. Germline CDR1 reads SGHDT; CDR2 reads YYEEEE. The CDR3 region is CASSATGGSPLHF. For the CDR3, the DNA is TGTGCCAGCAGCGCGACAGGGGGCTCACCCCTCCACTTT.

The V gene is TRBV2, the J gene TRBJ2-4; maybe TRBD2 (5 bases). The V gene's germline CDR1 is SNHLY and CDR2 FYNNEI. The length of the CDR3 is 14 residues. V dropped 4 bases and J dropped 3 bases, with 10 bases sitting between them. CDR3 protein: CASSATRGKNIQYF. The DNA for the CDR3 is TGTGCCAGCAGTGCCACTAGAGGCAAAAACATTCAGTACTTC.

This rearrangement joins TRBV19 to TRBJ2-7; D is perhaps TRBD1 (6 bases). The CDR3 contains 13 residues. Per the germline V gene, CDR1 is LNHDA and CDR2 is SQIVND (reference sequence). V was trimmed by 5 bases and J by 6 bases, leaving 14 bases between them. Written as DNA, the CDR3 is TGTGCCAGTAGTTCCAACAGGGTTGGCGAGCAGTACTTC. Amino acids: CASSSNRVGEQYF.

V gene TRBV5-4 combines with J gene TRBJ1-6, with D perhaps TRBD1 (5 bases). V dropped 1 base and J dropped 10 bases, with 9 bases sitting between them. This CDR3 contains 13 residues. In germline, CDR1 is SGHNT, CDR2 YYREEE (reference sequence). The CDR3 region is CASSLTGVSPLHF. In DNA form, the CDR3 reads TGTGCCAGCAGCTTGACAGGTGTATCACCCCTCCACTTT. Using reference TRBV5-4 and TRBJ1-6 for the parts outside the CDR3, the full variable domain is ETGVTQSPTHLIKTRGQQVTLRCSSQSGHNTVSWYQQALGQGPQFIFQYYREEENGRGNFPPRFSGLQFPNYSSELNVNALELDDSALYLCASSLTGVSPLHFGNGTRLTVT.

This sequence joins TRBV5-6 and TRBJ2-5, with TRBD2 identical over 7 bases. V gave up 2 bases and J gave up 1 base; unmatched junction bases: 14. The length of the CDR3 is 18 residues. Per the germline V gene, CDR1 is SGHDT and CDR2 is YYEEEE. The CDR3 DNA reads as TGTGCCAGCAGCTTCAGATTGGGGGAAACTAGCGTCCAAGAGACCCAGTACTTC. Its translation: CASSFRLGETSVQETQYF.

This clone was observed a single time. V usage is TRBV4-3 and J usage is TRBJ1-3, with D uncertain. Germline V gives CDR1 LGHNA, CDR2 YSLEER. Trimming pared 1 base from V and 0 bases from J, leaving 7 bases between. This CDR3 contains 15 residues. The chain's CDR3 is CASSQVGVSGNTIYF. The DNA of the CDR3 is TGCGCCAGCAGCCAAGTAGGCGTCTCTGGAAACACCATATATTTT.

CDR3 protein: CASSLGSESTDTQYF. Here the CDR3 DNA reads TGTGCCAGCAGCTTGGGGAGCGAAAGCACAGATACGCAGTATTTT. The V gene is TRBV7-9, the J gene TRBJ2-3, with D possibly being TRBD2 (5 bases). Between the trimmed V and J ends, which lost 3 bases and 0 bases, there was a span of 10 bases. Germline V CDR1 and CDR2: SEHNR, FQNEAQ (reference sequence). There are 15 residues in the CDR3.

This chain connects TRBV10-3 to TRBJ1-2, with D uncertain. Germline V gives CDR1 ENHRY, CDR2 SYGVKD. Trimming left V 2 bases short and J 3 bases short, with 13 bases between. CDR3 size: 15 residues. CDR3 region: CAISEQGRSDYGYTF. The CDR3 DNA follows: TGTGCCATCAGTGAGCAAGGACGGAGCGACTATGGCTACACCTTC.

This chain joins TRBV3-1 (or the pseudogene TRBV3-2) and TRBJ1-3; 8 bases map to TRBD1. The CDR3 length is 16 residues. Germline CDR1 and CDR2: LGHDT and YNNKEL (reference sequence). After removal of 8 bases from V and 0 bases from J, the junction contained 9 bases not matched to a gene. The DNA of the CDR3 is TGTGCCAGCCAGGGACAGGCCCTGAGCTCTGGAAACACCATATATTTT. It translates to CASQGQALSSGNTIYF.

The J gene is TRBJ2-2, the V gene TRBV27; D unclear. Per germline, CDR1 MNHEY and CDR2 SMNVEV (reference sequence). The V gene lost 2 bases and the J gene lost 7 bases, with 11 bases spanning the gap. The CDR3 runs to 14 residues. DNA of the CDR3: TGTGCCAGCAGTTTAGAATCCCCGTACGGGGAGCTGTTTTTT. Protein product: CASSLESPYGELFF.

J is TRBJ2-3 and V is TRBV3-1 (or the pseudogene TRBV3-2), with D possibly TRBD1 on 7 matching bases. Germline loops: CDR1 LGHDT, CDR2 YNNKEL (reference sequence). This CDR3 spans 18 amino acids. Trimming cost V 3 bases and J 0 bases, with 19 bases left between them. CDR3: CASSHNKGAGTSTDTQYF. Written as DNA, the CDR3 is TGTGCCAGCAGCCACAATAAGGGGGCGGGAACTAGCACAGATACGCAGTATTTT.